Listed below are T cell receptor beta chains from one sample, sequenced in a study of blood T cell repertoires in COVID-19. TCRdb's copy holds only in-frame clones and misses some; the assay was immunoSEQ multiplex PCR. The sample yields about 130,000 clones, 79% seen once. Sequences were obtained from peripheral blood. The source is a man aged 40-50 years with active or convalescent COVID-19. The CDR3 runs from the conserved cysteine through the conserved F or W. Each record gives: V gene, J gene, clone size, D gene, CDR3 DNA, CDR3 protein. The D gene is left open where the match is weak. A row's size may be missing; if present it is once, few, many or a size class.

V gene: TRBV5-1
J gene: TRBJ1-2
clone size: .
D gene: TRBD1
CDR3 DNA: TGCGCCAGCAGCTTGGTACAGGGGGCCCCTGGCTACACCTTC
CDR3 protein: CASSLVQGAPGYTF

V gene: TRBV5-6
J gene: TRBJ2-3
clone size: .
D gene: .
CDR3 DNA: TGTGCCAGCAGCCCCGCCTTGCGGGGGCGCACAGATACGCAGTATTTT
CDR3 protein: CASSPALRGRTDTQYF

V gene: TRBV6-6
J gene: TRBJ2-7
clone size: .
D gene: .
CDR3 DNA: TGTGCCAGCAGTTACACAGGGTTGGGCGAGCAGTACTTC
CDR3 protein: CASSYTGLGEQYF

V gene: TRBV19
J gene: TRBJ1-5
clone size: .
D gene: TRBD1
CDR3 DNA: TGTGCCAGTAGTGACACAGGGGCACGGACCCAGCATTTT
CDR3 protein: CASSDTGARTQHF

V gene: TRBV5-1
J gene: TRBJ1-2
clone size: once
D gene: .
CDR3 DNA: TGCGCCAGCAGCTTGGCCACAGGGATTACGAAAGGCTACACCTTC
CDR3 protein: CASSLATGITKGYTF

V gene: TRBV28
J gene: TRBJ1-2
clone size: .
D gene: .
CDR3 DNA: TGTGCCAGCAGTTTAACCCCGGGGGTTAACTATGGCTACACCTTC
CDR3 protein: CASSLTPGVNYGYTF

V gene: TRBV11-3
J gene: TRBJ2-2
clone size: .
D gene: .
CDR3 DNA: TGTGCCAGCAGCGCGACACTAGTGGTGGAGGGGGAGCTGTTTTTT
CDR3 protein: CASSATLVVEGELFF

V gene: TRBV4-3
J gene: TRBJ2-7
clone size: .
D gene: TRBD1
CDR3 DNA: TGCGCCAGCAGCCAAGGACAGGGGGCCCCTTCCTACGAGCAGTACTTC
CDR3 protein: CASSQGQGAPSYEQYF

V gene: TRBV5-1
J gene: TRBJ2-3
clone size: few
D gene: .
CDR3 DNA: TGCGCCAGCAGTTGGGGGGTTACGCAGTATTTT
CDR3 protein: CASSWGVTQYF

V gene: TRBV5-1
J gene: TRBJ2-1
clone size: once
D gene: .
CDR3 DNA: TGCGCCAGCAGCTTCAACACGCAGGCAGGGGTATACAATGAGCAGTTCTTC
CDR3 protein: CASSFNTQAGVYNEQFF

V gene: TRBV4-2
J gene: TRBJ2-3
clone size: few
D gene: TRBD2
CDR3 DNA: TGTGCCAGCAGCCAAGATCGGGGGGTGGATACGCAGTATTTT
CDR3 protein: CASSQDRGVDTQYF

V gene: TRBV3-1/TRBV3-2
J gene: TRBJ1-1
clone size: .
D gene: TRBD1
CDR3 DNA: TGTGCCAGCAGCCAAAGGACAGGGACTGAAGCTTTCTTT
CDR3 protein: CASSQRTGTEAFF

V gene: TRBV3-1/TRBV3-2
J gene: TRBJ1-1
clone size: few
D gene: .
CDR3 DNA: TGTGCCAGCAGCCCCCGAGGCGGGGGCACTGAAGCTTTCTTT
CDR3 protein: CASSPRGGGTEAFF

V gene: TRBV11-3
J gene: TRBJ2-4
clone size: .
D gene: .
CDR3 DNA: TGTGCCAGCAGCTTAGATCCCTCAGACATGTTAGCCAAAAACATTCAGTACTTC
CDR3 protein: CASSLDPSDMLAKNIQYF

V gene: TRBV7-9
J gene: TRBJ2-5
clone size: .
D gene: TRBD2
CDR3 DNA: TGTGCCAGCAGCCCCAGCCCTTGGCTAGCGGGTGAAGAGACCCAGTACTTC
CDR3 protein: CASSPSPWLAGEETQYF

V gene: TRBV30
J gene: TRBJ1-4
clone size: few
D gene: .
CDR3 DNA: TGTGCCTGGAGTGTACGGGTTGGTGCGTCGGGTGAAAAACTGTTTTTT
CDR3 protein: CAWSVRVGASGEKLFF

V gene: TRBV6-1
J gene: TRBJ2-7
clone size: .
D gene: TRBD1
CDR3 DNA: TGTGCCAGCAGTGAAGCGCTTGAGACAGGGTACGAGCAGTACTTC
CDR3 protein: CASSEALETGYEQYF

V gene: TRBV5-1
J gene: TRBJ2-1
clone size: .
D gene: TRBD1
CDR3 DNA: TGCGCCAGCAGCATACAGGGGCTCTTATCTAGCTACAATGAGCAGTTCTTC
CDR3 protein: CASSIQGLLSSYNEQFF

V gene: TRBV9
J gene: TRBJ2-2
clone size: .
D gene: TRBD2
CDR3 DNA: TGTGCCAGCAGCGTACTAGCGGGGGCTACCCTAGATGGCGGGGAGCTGTTTTTT
CDR3 protein: CASSVLAGATLDGGELFF

V gene: TRBV19
J gene: TRBJ1-1
clone size: .
D gene: .
CDR3 DNA: TGTGCCAGTTCACAGACCATGAACACTGAAGCTTTCTTT
CDR3 protein: CASSQTMNTEAFF

V gene: TRBV7-9
J gene: TRBJ1-6
clone size: few
D gene: .
CDR3 DNA: TGTGCCAGCAGCCCGCCGGGGGACTATAATTCACCCCTCCACTTT
CDR3 protein: CASSPPGDYNSPLHF

V gene: TRBV9
J gene: TRBJ1-6
clone size: .
D gene: TRBD1
CDR3 DNA: TGTGCCAGCAGTAGAGGGACAGGGGATAATAATTCACCCCTCCACTTT
CDR3 protein: CASSRGTGDNNSPLHF

V gene: TRBV7-9
J gene: TRBJ1-2
clone size: .
D gene: .
CDR3 DNA: TGTGCCAGCAGCTCTCCAGTGAGGAACTATGGCTACACCTTC
CDR3 protein: CASSSPVRNYGYTF

V gene: TRBV6-5
J gene: TRBJ2-1
clone size: .
D gene: .
CDR3 DNA: TGTGCCAGCAGTCAGACAGTGGACTACAATGAGCAGTTCTTC
CDR3 protein: CASSQTVDYNEQFF

V gene: TRBV7-2
J gene: TRBJ2-7
clone size: .
D gene: TRBD1
CDR3 DNA: TGTGCCAGCAGCCCGGACAGGGTAATTTCCTACGAGCAGTACTTC
CDR3 protein: CASSPDRVISYEQYF

V gene: TRBV5-8
J gene: TRBJ2-5
clone size: few
D gene: TRBD1
CDR3 DNA: TGTGCCAGCAGCGCCCCGGGACAGCAAGAGACCCAGTACTTC
CDR3 protein: CASSAPGQQETQYF

V gene: TRBV19
J gene: TRBJ1-5
clone size: .
D gene: .
CDR3 DNA: TGTGCCAGTACCTTTCAAGGGGTCGTGGGACAGCCCCAGCATTTT
CDR3 protein: CASTFQGVVGQPQHF

V gene: TRBV5-5
J gene: TRBJ1-5
clone size: .
D gene: .
CDR3 DNA: TGTGCCAGCAGCTTGGTCCTTCCAGGGCGGGGAGGACAGCCCCAGCATTTT
CDR3 protein: CASSLVLPGRGGQPQHF

V gene: TRBV11-2
J gene: TRBJ2-3
clone size: .
D gene: .
CDR3 DNA: TGTGCCAGCAGCTTAGGAGTCCCGGTTAGCACAGATACGCAGTATTTT
CDR3 protein: CASSLGVPVSTDTQYF

V gene: TRBV28
J gene: TRBJ2-7
clone size: .
D gene: .
CDR3 DNA: TGTGCCAGCAGTTATCCTAAGGGACTCACCTCTTACGAGCAGTACTTC
CDR3 protein: CASSYPKGLTSYEQYF

V gene: TRBV7-8
J gene: TRBJ2-5
clone size: .
D gene: TRBD1
CDR3 DNA: TGTGCCAGCAGCTTATCACAGGGGGGCCAAGAGACCCAGTACTTC
CDR3 protein: CASSLSQGGQETQYF

V gene: TRBV29-1
J gene: TRBJ2-7
clone size: .
D gene: .
CDR3 DNA: TGCAGCGCCGGGAGTCTTCTTAGTGCGGGCGAGCAGTACTTC
CDR3 protein: CSAGSLLSAGEQYF

V gene: TRBV28
J gene: TRBJ1-2
clone size: few
D gene: .
CDR3 DNA: TGTGCCAGCAGTCCTTCCCCTAGCTATGGCTACACCTTC
CDR3 protein: CASSPSPSYGYTF

V gene: TRBV4-2
J gene: TRBJ1-5
clone size: .
D gene: TRBD1
CDR3 DNA: TGTGCCAGCAGCCCCTTCACAGGGGACAGGCAGCCCCAGCATTTT
CDR3 protein: CASSPFTGDRQPQHF

V gene: TRBV28
J gene: TRBJ2-7
clone size: .
D gene: TRBD1
CDR3 DNA: TGTGCCAGCAGTCCCATCCGGGACAGGGGGTACGAGCAGTACTTC
CDR3 protein: CASSPIRDRGYEQYF

V gene: TRBV6-1
J gene: TRBJ1-5
clone size: .
D gene: TRBD1
CDR3 DNA: TGTGCCAGCAGTGAAGGGGACAGCCGCGGTCAGCCCCAGCATTTT
CDR3 protein: CASSEGDSRGQPQHF

V gene: TRBV6-6
J gene: TRBJ2-5
clone size: .
D gene: TRBD1
CDR3 DNA: TGTGCCAGCAGTTACACCTGGACAGGGGGAGAGACCCAGTACTTC
CDR3 protein: CASSYTWTGGETQYF

V gene: TRBV27
J gene: TRBJ1-6
clone size: .
D gene: TRBD1
CDR3 DNA: TGTGCCAGCAGTTCCACGGACAGGGGAGTCTCACCCCTCCACTTT
CDR3 protein: CASSSTDRGVSPLHF